This T cell receptor (beta chain) was found in a study of blood T cell repertoires in COVID-19. Looking at the study overall: Italy, Spain and the United States were the sources of the convalescent and acute COVID-19 samples. PBMCs, B-cell-depleted T cells, or T cells provided the cDNA or gDNA that made up the material.

This clone was recorded only once. In the original workflow: Using reference gene primer amplification, nucleated cell counts were estimated. Here immunoSEQ multiplex PCR was the method, and the copy in TCRdb shows in-frame clones only, minus some. The V and J calls and clone size were taken over from that table, and D and trimming were inferred from the DNA. The table shows approximately 100,000 clones, with 81% occurring only once. V lost 0 bases, J lost 2 bases, and 14 bases lay in between. This CDR3 comprises 16 residues. Germline loops: CDR1 SGHRS, CDR2 YFSETQ. This sequence originates from a man between 60 and 75 years old with acute or convalescent COVID-19. The sequenced sample was peripheral blood. The chain uses TRBV5-1 and TRBJ2-5; a possible D gene is TRBD1 (5 bases). For the CDR3, the DNA is TGCGCCAGCAGCTTGGTTAGCCTGGCAGGGCAAGAGACCCAGTACTTC. Translated: CASSLVSLAGQETQYF.